A selection of T cell receptor beta chains follows, all from one sample in a study of blood T cell repertoires in COVID-19. TCRdb's table, derived via immunoSEQ multiplex PCR, lists solely in-frame clones and lacks some. The table records fewer than 200,000 clones, roughly 90% of them present only once. Input material: peripheral blood. These receptors were obtained from a man in his fifties or sixties with acute or convalescent COVID-19. Each CDR3 is given with its conserved first and last residue. The D gene is left open where the match is weak. Part of the rows lack a size; the others show once, few, many or a class for expanded clones.

v_gene	j_gene	abundance	d_gene	CDR3nt	CDR3aa
TRBV5-4	TRBJ2-2	-	-	TGTGCCAGCAGCTTAGACAGGACGAACACCGGGGAGCTGTTTTTT	CASSLDRTNTGELFF
TRBV5-1	TRBJ1-2	-	TRBD1	TGCGCCAGCAGCTTGGCCGGGACAGGGCTCGGCTATGGCTACACCTTC	CASSLAGTGLGYGYTF
TRBV18	TRBJ1-1	-	-	TGTGCCAGCGGGCAGGGGACGATGAACACTGAAGCTTTCTTT	CASGQGTMNTEAFF
TRBV4-3	TRBJ2-4	-	TRBD1	TGCGCCAGCAGCCAAGCGGACAGGGGGCAAGACATTCAGTACTTC	CASSQADRGQDIQYF
TRBV6-6	TRBJ1-1	-	TRBD1	TGTGCCAGCAGTCACCGACAGGGCAACACTGAAGCTTTCTTT	CASSHRQGNTEAFF
TRBV19	TRBJ2-7	-	TRBD2	TGTGCCAGTAGAACTACTAGCGGGGGGGGCGAGCAGTACTTC	CASRTTSGGGEQYF
TRBV27	TRBJ1-2	-	TRBD1	TGTGCCAGCAGTCCGGACAGGGGATCCCCTTTTAACTATGGCTACACCTTC	CASSPDRGSPFNYGYTF
TRBV19	TRBJ1-4	-	-	TGTGCCAGTAAAGAGTCTGCAGGGGAGAAAAAACTGTTTTTT	CASKESAGEKKLFF
TRBV18	TRBJ1-5	-	TRBD1	TGTGCCAGCTCACCCGGGACAGGGGCACTTGGGCAGCCCCAGCATTTT	CASSPGTGALGQPQHF
TRBV19	TRBJ1-5	-	TRBD1	TGTGCCAGTAGTCCCTCCCGGGACAGTACTTGGCCCCAGCATTTT	CASSPSRDSTWPQHF
TRBV13	TRBJ2-3	once	TRBD2	TGTGCCAGCAGCTTAGGGGGACTAGCGGGGGTCACAGATACGCAGTATTTT	CASSLGGLAGVTDTQYF
TRBV6-6	TRBJ1-2	-	-	TGTGCCAGCACCCTAACGGACTATGGCTACACCTTC	CASTLTDYGYTF
TRBV27	TRBJ1-5	once	-	TGTGCCAGCAGTTTGGGCCCCCGTCAGCCCCAGCATTTT	CASSLGPRQPQHF
TRBV30	TRBJ1-4	-	-	TGTGCCTGGAGTGGGACAGCCGGCACTCCTGCAAATGAAAAACTGTTTTTT	CAWSGTAGTPANEKLFF
TRBV7-9	TRBJ1-5	-	TRBD1	TGTGCCAGCAGCGCCGACAGGGCTTTTAATCAGCCCCAGCATTTT	CASSADRAFNQPQHF
TRBV29-1	TRBJ2-5	-	TRBD1	TGCAGCGTTGAGGGGACAGGGGGGCGTCGGAAGACCCAGTACTTC	CSVEGTGGRRKTQYF
TRBV14	TRBJ2-3	once	-	TGTGCCAGCAGCGAAGGGTGGCGGCGCACAGATACGCAGTATTTT	CASSEGWRRTDTQYF
TRBV7-9	TRBJ2-2	-	TRBD2	TGTGCCAGCAGCTCGGGTAGCGGGGGCCTGGGAACCGGGGAGCTGTTTTTT	CASSSGSGGLGTGELFF
TRBV6-2/TRBV6-3	TRBJ2-7	-	-	TGTGCCAGCAGTTCTAGCCAGAGCGAGCAGTACTTC	CASSSSQSEQYF
TRBV5-6	TRBJ1-1	-	-	TGTGCCAGCAGCTTGACGAGAACTGAAGCTTTCTTT	CASSLTRTEAFF
TRBV5-1	TRBJ2-5	-	TRBD2	TGCGCCAGCAGCACTGGGACTAGCGGGTTTAGGCAAGAGACCCAGTACTTC	CASSTGTSGFRQETQYF
TRBV19	TRBJ2-3	-	TRBD1	TGTGCCAGTAGGAGTCGGACAGGGAGGACAGATACGCAGTATTTT	CASRSRTGRTDTQYF
TRBV14	TRBJ2-7	few	-	TGTGCCAGCAACCCCGGAGGGGATTTCTCCTACGAGCAGTACTTC	CASNPGGDFSYEQYF
TRBV24-1	TRBJ2-7	-	-	TGTGCCACCAGTGATCCCTCTCAGGGGCGTTTCGAGCAGTACTTC	CATSDPSQGRFEQYF
TRBV19	TRBJ1-1	-	-	TGTGCCAGTAGCTATACCGGGATTCGGGTCTACACTGAAGCTTTCTTT	CASSYTGIRVYTEAFF
TRBV11-3	TRBJ2-7	-	TRBD1	TGTGCCAGCAGCTCAATGGGACAGTCCCTCTACGAGCAGTACTTC	CASSSMGQSLYEQYF
TRBV4-1	TRBJ1-5	-	-	TGCGCCAGCAGCCTAAGGAATCCGGGTGGAGAAAGCAATCAGCCCCAGCATTTT	CASSLRNPGGESNQPQHF
TRBV18	TRBJ2-2	-	TRBD1	TGTGCCAGCTCACCCACTGCAACAGGGGGAAACACCGGGGAGCTGTTTTTT	CASSPTATGGNTGELFF
TRBV3-1/TRBV3-2	TRBJ1-6	-	TRBD1	TGTGCCAGCAGCCCCTCGACAGGGAGCAATTCACCCCTCCACTTT	CASSPSTGSNSPLHF
TRBV5-4	TRBJ2-7	-	-	TGTGCCAGCAGAGGGACTTCTAACTACGAGCAGTACTTC	CASRGTSNYEQYF
TRBV19	TRBJ2-1	-	TRBD2	TGTGCCAGTAGTGATACTAGCGGGGCTTCGAATGAGCAGTTCTTC	CASSDTSGASNEQFF